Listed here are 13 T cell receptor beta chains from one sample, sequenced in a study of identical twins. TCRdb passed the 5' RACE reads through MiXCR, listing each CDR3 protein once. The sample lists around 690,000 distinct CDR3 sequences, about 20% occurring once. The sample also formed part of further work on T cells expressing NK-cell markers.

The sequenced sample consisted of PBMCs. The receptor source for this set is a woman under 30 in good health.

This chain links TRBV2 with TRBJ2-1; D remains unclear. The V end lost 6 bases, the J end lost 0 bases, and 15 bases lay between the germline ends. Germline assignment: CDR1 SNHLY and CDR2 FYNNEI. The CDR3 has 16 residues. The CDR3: CASRVEASASYNEQFF. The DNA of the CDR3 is TGTGCCAGCAGGGTCGAGGCGTCCGCCTCCTACAATGAGCAGTTCTTC.

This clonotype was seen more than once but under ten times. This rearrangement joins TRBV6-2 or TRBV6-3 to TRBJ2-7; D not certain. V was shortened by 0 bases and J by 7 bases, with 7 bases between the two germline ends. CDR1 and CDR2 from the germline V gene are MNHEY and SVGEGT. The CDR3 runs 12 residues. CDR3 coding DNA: TGTGCCAGCAGTTACTCCAGGTTGGAGCAGTACTTC. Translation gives CASSYSRLEQYF.

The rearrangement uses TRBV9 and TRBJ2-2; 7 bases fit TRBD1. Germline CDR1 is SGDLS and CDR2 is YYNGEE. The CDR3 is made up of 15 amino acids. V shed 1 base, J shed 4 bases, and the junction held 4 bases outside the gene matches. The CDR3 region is CASSVYPGGTGELFF. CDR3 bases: TGTGCCAGCAGCGTATACCCAGGGGGCACCGGGGAGCTGTTTTTT.

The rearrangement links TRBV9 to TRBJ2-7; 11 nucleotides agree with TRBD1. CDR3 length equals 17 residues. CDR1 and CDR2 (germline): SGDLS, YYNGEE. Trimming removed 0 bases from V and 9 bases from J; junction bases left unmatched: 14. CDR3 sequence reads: CASSVEDRGQGANVQYF. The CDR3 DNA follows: TGTGCCAGCAGCGTAGAAGATCGCGGACAGGGGGCTAATGTGCAGTACTTC.

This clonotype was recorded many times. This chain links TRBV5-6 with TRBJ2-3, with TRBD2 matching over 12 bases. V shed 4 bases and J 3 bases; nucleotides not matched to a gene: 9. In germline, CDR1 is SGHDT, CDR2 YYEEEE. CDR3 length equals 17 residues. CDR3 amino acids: CASSGTGLAGKTDTQYF. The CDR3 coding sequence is TGTGCCAGCAGCGGCACCGGACTAGCGGGAAAAACAGATACGCAGTATTTT.

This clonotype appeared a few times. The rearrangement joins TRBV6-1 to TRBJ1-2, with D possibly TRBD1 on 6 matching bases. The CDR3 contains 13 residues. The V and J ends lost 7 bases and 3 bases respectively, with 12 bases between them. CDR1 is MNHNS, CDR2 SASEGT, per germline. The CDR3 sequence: CASKARGYYGYTF. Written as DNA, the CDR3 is TGTGCCAGCAAAGCCAGGGGTTACTATGGCTACACCTTC.

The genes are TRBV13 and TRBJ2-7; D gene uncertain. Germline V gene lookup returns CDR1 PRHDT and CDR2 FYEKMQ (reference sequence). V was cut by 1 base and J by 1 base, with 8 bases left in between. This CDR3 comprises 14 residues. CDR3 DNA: TGTGCCAGCAGCTTAGAAGCAGATTCCTACGAGCAGTACTTC. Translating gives CASSLEADSYEQYF.

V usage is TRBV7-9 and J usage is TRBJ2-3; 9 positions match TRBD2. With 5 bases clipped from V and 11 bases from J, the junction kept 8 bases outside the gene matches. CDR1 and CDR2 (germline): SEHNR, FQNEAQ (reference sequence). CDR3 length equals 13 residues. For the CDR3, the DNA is TGTGCCAGCAGCCCACGACGACTAGCGGAGCAGTATTTT. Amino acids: CASSPRRLAEQYF.

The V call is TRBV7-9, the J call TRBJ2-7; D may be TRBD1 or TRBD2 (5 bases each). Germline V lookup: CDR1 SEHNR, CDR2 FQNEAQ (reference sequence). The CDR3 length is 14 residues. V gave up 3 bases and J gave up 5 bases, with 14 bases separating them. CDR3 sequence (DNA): TGTGCCAGCAGCTTGGGGGAGAGGTCCAACGAGCAGTACTTC. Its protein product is CASSLGERSNEQYF.

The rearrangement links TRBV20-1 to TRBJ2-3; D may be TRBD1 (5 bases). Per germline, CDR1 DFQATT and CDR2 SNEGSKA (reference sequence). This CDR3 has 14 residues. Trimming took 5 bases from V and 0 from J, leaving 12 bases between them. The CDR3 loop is CSALWQGSTDTQYF. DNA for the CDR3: TGCAGTGCTCTTTGGCAGGGTAGCACAGATACGCAGTATTTT.

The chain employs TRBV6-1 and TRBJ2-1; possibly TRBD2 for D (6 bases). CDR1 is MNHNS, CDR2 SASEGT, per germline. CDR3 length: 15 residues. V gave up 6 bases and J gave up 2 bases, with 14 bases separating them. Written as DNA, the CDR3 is TGTGCCAGCAGCCTACGTGGGACTCCCTACAATGAGCAGTTCTTC. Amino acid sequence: CASSLRGTPYNEQFF.

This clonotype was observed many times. This CDR3 reads CASRRQGSNSPLHF. The CDR3 DNA reads TGTGCCAGCAGGCGACAGGGGAGTAATTCACCCCTCCACTTT. The rearrangement links TRBV3-1 to TRBJ1-6; 8 positions agree with TRBD1. V dropped 6 bases and J dropped 6; count of bases not matched to a gene: 4. Germline CDR1 is LGHDT and CDR2 is YNNKEL (reference sequence). CDR3 length: 14 residues.

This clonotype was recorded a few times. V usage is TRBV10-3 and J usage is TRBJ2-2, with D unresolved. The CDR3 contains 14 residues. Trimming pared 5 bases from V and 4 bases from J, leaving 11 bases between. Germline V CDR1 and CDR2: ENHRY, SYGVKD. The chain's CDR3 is CAISPNPITGELFF. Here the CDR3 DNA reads TGTGCCATCAGTCCGAATCCTATCACCGGGGAGCTGTTTTTT.